Shown below are 4 T cell receptor beta chains from a single sample sequenced in a study of blood T cell repertoires in COVID-19. Using immunoSEQ multiplex PCR, the repertoire was profiled, and TCRdb retains in-frame clones only, with some absent. The table shows 120,000 or so clones, with about four fifths occurring only once. Sequences were obtained from peripheral blood. The receptors originated from a man in his fifties or sixties with active or convalescent COVID-19.

This clone was recorded a few times. The genes are TRBV27 and TRBJ1-5, with D possibly matching TRBD1 (6 bases). The CDR3 is 14 residues long. Per the germline V gene, CDR1 is MNHEY and CDR2 is SMNVEV (reference sequence). Between the trimmed V and J ends, which lost 5 bases and 6 bases, there was a span of 14 bases. Written as DNA, the CDR3 is TGTGCCAGCAGTAAAACAGGGATTGTTCAGCCCCAGCATTTT. This encodes CASSKTGIVQPQHF.

V and J are TRBV11-2 and TRBJ1-3, with 8 bases lining up with TRBD1. This CDR3 is built from 16 residues. CDR1 is SGHAT, CDR2 FQNNGV, per germline. V was pared by 5 bases and J by 0 bases, with 6 bases of the junction left unmatched. CDR3 DNA: TGTGCCAGCAGCCGCGACAGGGGCCACTCTGGAAACACCATATATTTT. Amino acid sequence: CASSRDRGHSGNTIYF.

The CDR3 DNA is TGTGCCAGCAGCCAGCTTCGGGGAGGTGAGCAGTTCTTC. Translation: CASSQLRGGEQFF. This chain joins TRBV4-2 and TRBJ2-1; D possibly corresponds to TRBD2 (6 bases). CDR3 size: 13 residues. Germline CDR1 reads LGHNA; CDR2 reads YNFKEQ. V shed 3 bases and J shed 9 bases, with 12 bases lying between them.

The V gene is TRBV3-1 (or the pseudogene TRBV3-2), the J gene TRBJ2-2, with D maybe TRBD2 (5 bases). Trimming shortened V by 0 bases and J by 0 bases, and 8 bases separated the two germline ends. Germline CDR1 is LGHDT and CDR2 is YNNKEL (reference sequence). The CDR3 is made up of 16 amino acids. CDR3 sequence (DNA): TGTGCCAGCAGCCAAGACATAGCGTCGAACACCGGGGAGCTGTTTTTT. The encoded protein is CASSQDIASNTGELFF.